One and the same sample provided the 13 T cell receptor beta chains below, sequenced in a study of breast tumors, draining lymph nodes, adjacent tissues. Samples came from axillary lymph nodes draining the breast cancer. TCRdb analysed the multiplex PCR reads with MiXCR anew, one entry per CDR3 protein. The data show fewer than 200,000 distinct CDR3 sequences, 30% to 35% seen once. Material: axillary lymph node tissue. The receptor source for this set is a female donor with breast cancer. Some clones in this sample may be carry-over from other donors' samples.

This clonotype was seen ten or more times. This chain links TRBV6-4 with TRBJ2-3; the D call may be TRBD1 or TRBD2 (5 bases each). Germline assignment: CDR1 MRHNA and CDR2 SNTAGT. V dropped 6 bases and J dropped 0 bases, with 19 bases sitting between them. The CDR3 consists of 17 residues. CDR3 nucleotide sequence: TGTGCCAGCAGACTACCACCCGGGACGGGAAGCACAGATACGCAGTATTTT. Encoded protein: CASRLPPGTGSTDTQYF.

This clonotype was recorded a few times. The chain carries TRBV6-5 and TRBJ2-1; tentative D call: TRBD2 (6 bases). V was shortened by 7 bases and J by 1 base, with 14 bases between the two germline ends. CDR1 is MNHEY, CDR2 SVGAGI, per germline. The CDR3 sequence is 15 residues long. The CDR3: CASNGGPASYNEQFF. DNA for the CDR3: TGTGCCAGCAACGGGGGACCGGCTTCCTACAATGAGCAGTTCTTC.

The CDR3 DNA is TGTGCCAGCGGTGTCCAGGAGTCGCGGTACTTC. Translation: CASGVQESRYF. This chain uses TRBV2 with TRBJ2-7; D ambiguous. The V gene's germline CDR1 is SNHLY and CDR2 FYNNEI. The CDR3 contains 11 residues. V shed 8 bases and J shed 12 bases, with 17 bases lying between them.

This clonotype has a count of ten or more. The rearrangement links TRBV29-1 to TRBJ2-7; 10 bases agree with TRBD1. Germline V gives CDR1 SQVTM, CDR2 ANQGSEA. This CDR3 region has 12 residues. The V segment lost 7 bases and the J segment 6 bases; nucleotides outside the gene matches: 6. This CDR3 is CSAGDRGSEQYF. As DNA, the CDR3 is TGCAGCGCAGGGGACAGGGGATCCGAGCAGTACTTC.

Many counts were recorded for this clonotype. This chain uses TRBV20-1 with TRBJ2-1; maybe TRBD2 (5 bases). Germline-derived CDR1 and CDR2 are DFQATT and SNEGSKA (reference sequence). CDR3 length: 15 residues. V was pared by 4 bases and J by 8 bases, with 21 bases between. CDR3 in DNA: TGCAGTGCTACCCCCCAGGTTGGAGGCCACTATGAGCAGTTCTTC. This translates into CSATPQVGGHYEQFF.

Remarks on this clonotype: Germline is not matched at one junction end, which may reflect a read error. The rearrangement joins TRBV6-5 to TRBJ2-7; TRBD2 aligns across 8 bases. Germline CDR1 MNHEY, CDR2 SVGAGI. The CDR3 is made up of 17 amino acids. The DNA for the CDR3 is TGTGCCCGCAGTTACTCCCTAGCGGGCGGAAGCTCCTACGAGCAGTACTTC. Translation: CARSYSLAGGSSYEQYF.

This clonotype was recorded at least ten times. V is TRBV12-3 or TRBV12-4 and J is TRBJ2-1; TRBD2 aligns across 7 bases. Trimming at V came to 8 bases and at J to 6 bases, leaving 7 bases not matched to a gene. CDR3 size: 13 residues. CDR3 region: CASRTGGGNEQFF. The CDR3 DNA sequence: TGTGCCAGCCGTACGGGGGGAGGCAATGAGCAGTTCTTC.

The chain has TRBV27 and TRBJ2-7; D is uncertain. This CDR3 has 13 amino acids. Trimming took off 6 bases at V and 0 bases at J, with 9 bases between the two ends. Germline CDR1 MNHEY, CDR2 SMNVEV (reference sequence). The CDR3 DNA is TGTGCCAGCAGGCGGACCAGCTCCTACGAGCAGTACTTC. Translating it yields CASRRTSSYEQYF.

The gene calls are TRBV7-9 and TRBJ1-4; possible D gene TRBD1, 6 bases. V was pared by 1 base and J by 6 bases, with 12 bases between. Germline-derived CDR1 and CDR2 are SEHNR and FQNEAQ (reference sequence). CDR3 size: 15 residues. The chain's CDR3 is CASSLVAGGDEKLFF. The CDR3 DNA sequence: TGTGCCAGCAGCTTAGTAGCGGGGGGCGATGAAAAACTGTTTTTT.

The V call is TRBV7-3, the J call TRBJ1-5; TRBD1 is a possible D gene (6 bases). Between the trimmed V and J ends, which lost 4 bases and 7 bases, there was a span of 23 bases. Per the germline V gene, CDR1 is SGHTA and CDR2 is FQGTGA. The CDR3 has 17 amino acids. The CDR3 DNA reads TGTGCCAGCAGCTCTCCAGGGGTCTCAGGAGGAAGGCAGCCCCAGCATTTT. This encodes CASSSPGVSGGRQPQHF.

This clonotype has a single count. The junction and the germline gene differ at one end; a read error may be behind it. The chain combines TRBV6-6 with TRBJ2-5; a weak D match, TRBD2 (6 bases). Germline values: CDR1 MNHNY, CDR2 SVGAGI (reference sequence). This CDR3 comprises 17 residues. CDR3 in amino acids: CVSSYISGTSPEETQYF. The CDR3 DNA is TGTGTCAGCAGTTACATATCAGGTACTAGCCCGGAGGAGACCCAGTACTTC.

Note on this clonotype: Given a much more abundant clone one base away, this may be a read error. The chain recombines TRBV20-1 with TRBJ2-1; D uncertain. The CDR3 is 11 residues long. Germline loops: CDR1 DFQATT, CDR2 SNEGSKA (reference sequence). CDR3 sequence (DNA): TGCGGTGCTGCTAACTTGAATGAGCAGTTCTTC. Translated, it gives CGAANLNEQFF.

This clonotype occurred many times. The chain combines TRBV7-2 with TRBJ2-2, with D possibly matching TRBD2 (7 bases). This CDR3 spans 15 amino acids. V lost 0 bases and J lost 3, with 8 bases in between. Germline lookup yields CDR1 SGHTA and CDR2 FQGNSA. CDR3 DNA: TGTGCCAGCAGCTTAGCGGGGGGGCACACCGGGGAGCTGTTTTTT. Encoded protein: CASSLAGGHTGELFF.